This TCR beta chain was found in a study of T-cell reconstitution after alpha-beta-depleted transplantation in children. Trimming removed 2 bases at V and 2 bases at J, with 12 bases between. Germline V gives CDR1 PRHDT, CDR2 FYEKMQ (reference sequence). This CDR3 is built from 15 residues. Broader study findings: Surviving recipient cells, namely T cells and thymic progenitors, were the source of high day-60 TCRbeta diversity in some patients. By about two months after transplant, alpha-beta T cells reportedly arose from several hundred graft clones that had expanded. A year post-transplant, T-cell counts and diversity derived mostly from newly produced T cells.

Regarding this clonotype: Antigen specificity is unknown.

During its preparation, the TCRbeta library received unique molecular identifiers. Each CDR3 protein gets one entry after TCRdb re-called the PCR reads with MiXCR. The sample holds 350,000 to 500,000 distinct CDR3 sequences; 43% are singletons and the top ten take approximately 30%. The chain has TRBV13 and TRBJ2-5; a possible D gene is TRBD2 (5 bases). The sample consisted of PBMCs, taken before TCRalphabeta/CD19-depleted stem cell transplant. The TCR comes from a girl under 10 years old with aplastic anemia, due to receive a stem cell transplant. This chain's CDR3 is CASSLSPDSQETQYF. CDR3 nucleotide sequence: TGTGCCAGCAGCTTATCTCCGGACTCTCAAGAGACCCAGTACTTC.